The next 8 T cell receptor beta chains were all read from a single sample in a study of T cells in localized non-small cell lung cancer. Only in-frame clones appear in the TCRdb table, and some are missing; sequencing was by immunoSEQ multiplex PCR. Here the sample spans tens of thousands of clones, roughly 90% being singletons. Here the sequenced sample was peripheral blood mononuclear cells, taken before any cancer treatment. These TCRs come from a male donor older than 55 with stage II lung adenocarcinoma.

The rearrangement joins TRBV9 to TRBJ2-2; perhaps TRBD2 as D (6 bases). With 9 bases removed from V and 4 bases from J, the gap between germline ends came to 16 bases. The CDR3 has 14 amino acids. Per germline, CDR1 SGDLS and CDR2 YYNGEE. CDR3 in amino acids: CATRRAPSTGELFF. CDR3 coding DNA: TGTGCCACCAGGAGGGCCCCCAGCACCGGGGAGCTGTTTTTT.

The V gene is TRBV29-1, the J gene TRBJ2-7; TRBD1 agrees at 11 bases. Germline V gives CDR1 SQVTM, CDR2 ANQGSEA. J lost 6 bases, V lost 1 base, and 2 bases had no gene match. The CDR3 is 13 residues long. DNA of the CDR3: TGCAGCGTTGAAGGGACAGGGGGCGCCGAGCAGTACTTC. This sequence encodes CSVEGTGGAEQYF.

V gene TRBV9 combines with J gene TRBJ2-3, with 9 bases identical to TRBD1. CDR1 and CDR2 (germline): SGDLS, YYNGEE. The trim removed 4 bases at V and 7 bases at J, leaving 10 bases unmatched. The CDR3 runs to 15 residues. The CDR3 protein is CASSIGTGPRNTQYF. As DNA, the CDR3 is TGTGCCAGCAGCATCGGGACAGGGCCCAGGAATACGCAGTATTTT.

This clone showed up just a few times. This chain connects TRBV15 to TRBJ2-2, with 8 bases aligning to TRBD1. Germline CDR1 reads LNHNV; CDR2 reads YYDKDF (reference sequence). The CDR3 is 18 residues long. With V trimmed by 0 bases and J by 1 base, 7 bases remained unmatched. CDR3 in amino acids: CATSRDPPGTGNTGELFF. The CDR3 DNA sequence: TGTGCCACCAGCAGAGATCCCCCCGGGACAGGGAACACCGGGGAGCTGTTTTTT.

The chain links TRBV9 to TRBJ2-1; 11 bases line up with TRBD2. The ends lost 2 bases at V and 7 bases at J; junction bases unmatched: 5. There are 15 residues in the CDR3. In germline, CDR1 is SGDLS, CDR2 YYNGEE. CDR3 nucleotides: TGTGCCAGCAGCGTCGGGGTAGCGGGGGGGAATGAGCAGTTCTTC. Protein product: CASSVGVAGGNEQFF.

This clone was detected once. The chain joins TRBV15 to TRBJ1-1; no definite D call. CDR1 and CDR2 from the germline V gene are LNHNV and YYDKDF (reference sequence). V lost 0 bases, J lost 1 base, and 9 bases lay in between. The CDR3 sequence is 15 residues long. The CDR3 reads CATSRDRVPNTEAFF. CDR3 coding DNA: TGTGCCACCAGCAGAGATAGGGTCCCGAACACTGAAGCTTTCTTT.

The V gene is TRBV10-3, the J gene TRBJ1-1; 9 nucleotides match TRBD1. CDR3 length: 16 residues. After removal of 4 bases from V and 1 base from J, the junction contained 7 bases not matched to a gene. Germline CDR1 ENHRY, CDR2 SYGVKD. The DNA for the CDR3 is TGTGCCATCAGTGGTATACTGGGACAGGGGAACACTGAAGCTTTCTTT. This encodes CAISGILGQGNTEAFF.

By share of the sample, this clone is medium-sized. This chain links TRBV7-7 with TRBJ2-1; TRBD2 might be the D (5 bases). The CDR3 length is 15 residues. V shed 5 bases and J shed 9 bases, with 20 bases lying between them. Germline-derived CDR1 and CDR2 are SSHAT and FNYEAQ (reference sequence). The CDR3 is CASSLRRAPRVEQFF. In DNA form, the CDR3 reads TGTGCCAGCAGCCTCCGGCGGGCCCCACGGGTTGAGCAGTTCTTC.